This T cell receptor beta chain derives from a study of pediatric ulcerative colitis. The V gene's germline CDR1 is MGHRA and CDR2 YSYEKL. V lost 2 bases to trimming and J lost 7 bases, with 12 bases between them. This CDR3 is built from 14 residues. Broader study findings: Clonal expansions reduced rectal repertoire diversity in acute severe colitis. All ulcerative colitis patients, but no controls, carried two rectal clonotypes. Ulcerative colitis patients shared more blood-rectal clones than controls.

Generated by immunoSEQ multiplex PCR, the TCRdb table keeps only in-frame clones and is missing some. The profile shows about 32,000 clones, roughly 78% of them singletons. This clone has just one count. The target antigen is unknown. Material for sequencing was blood. This chain connects TRBV4-1 to TRBJ1-5; no clear D. The source of this sequence is a boy younger than 18 with severe ulcerative colitis. In DNA form, the CDR3 reads TGCGCCAGCAGCCAAAATACGCGGCCGCAGCCCCAGCATTTT. Translation: CASSQNTRPQPQHF.